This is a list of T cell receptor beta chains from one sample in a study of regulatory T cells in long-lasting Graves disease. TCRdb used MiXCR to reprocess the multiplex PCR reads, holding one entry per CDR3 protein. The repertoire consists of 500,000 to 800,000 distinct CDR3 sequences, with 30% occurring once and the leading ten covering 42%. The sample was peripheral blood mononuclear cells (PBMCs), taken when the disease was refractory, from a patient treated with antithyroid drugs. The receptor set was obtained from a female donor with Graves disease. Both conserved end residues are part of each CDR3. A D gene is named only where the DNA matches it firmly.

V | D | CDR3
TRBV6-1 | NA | CATSQTGDDYGYTF
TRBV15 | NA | CATSRDGQTYEQYF
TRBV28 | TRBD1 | CASSFGRYGQAHTEAFF
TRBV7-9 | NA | CASSPTGIPYEQYF
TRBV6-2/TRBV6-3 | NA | CASSYHAGTHQPQHF
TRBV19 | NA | CASSKSGRMNTEAFF
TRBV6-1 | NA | CASYGGGNQPQHF
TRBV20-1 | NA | CSAKGDRNQPQHF
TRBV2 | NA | CASSEAMTEAGRPNTGELFF
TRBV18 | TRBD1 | CASGGQFNEKLFF
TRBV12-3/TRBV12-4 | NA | CASSFQTALNYGYTF
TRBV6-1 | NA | CASSEAGGRISYEQYF
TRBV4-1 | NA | CASSQVQADGYTF
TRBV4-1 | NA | CASSQETMMAKLFF
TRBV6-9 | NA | CASRGTNSYEQYF
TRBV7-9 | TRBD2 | CASSFPTSEYEQYF
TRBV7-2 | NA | CASSLAEYEQYF
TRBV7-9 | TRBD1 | CASSRDRPFNYGYTF
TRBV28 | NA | CASRRQVVGYTF